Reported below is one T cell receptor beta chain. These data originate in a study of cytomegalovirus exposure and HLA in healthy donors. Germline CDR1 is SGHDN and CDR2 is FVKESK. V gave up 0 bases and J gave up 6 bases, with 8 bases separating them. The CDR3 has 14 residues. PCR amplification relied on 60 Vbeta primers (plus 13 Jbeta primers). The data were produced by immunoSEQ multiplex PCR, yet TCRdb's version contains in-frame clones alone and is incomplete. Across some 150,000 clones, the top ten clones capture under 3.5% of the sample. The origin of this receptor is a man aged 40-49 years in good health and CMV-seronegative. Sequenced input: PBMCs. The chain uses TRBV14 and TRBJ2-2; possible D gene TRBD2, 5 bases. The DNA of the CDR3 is TGTGCCAGCAGCCAAGATCGGGGTTCCGGGGAGCTGTTTTTT. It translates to CASSQDRGSGELFF.